This T cell receptor (beta chain) was obtained from a study of T-cell reconstitution after alpha-beta-depleted transplantation in children. Study-wide results and caveats: Where alpha-beta T cells came from about two months after transplant was reportedly several hundred expanded graft clones. It was newly produced T cells that mostly accounted for T-cell counts and diversity one year after transplant. The study traced high day-60 TCRbeta diversity in some patients to surviving recipient T cells and thymic progenitors.

The TCRbeta library was prepared with unique molecular identifiers. TCRdb redid the calling of the PCR reads with MiXCR, one entry per CDR3 protein. Of tens of thousands of distinct CDR3 sequences in the sample, around 50% were seen once. In its sample, this clonotype was seen once. The antigen is unknown. V lost 1 base and J lost 3, with 7 bases in between. CDR3 length: 13 amino acids. Germline V gene lookup returns CDR1 MNHEY and CDR2 SMNVEV (reference sequence). The TCR sequence derives from a boy under two years old with SCID, due to receive a stem cell transplant. J is TRBJ2-7 and V is TRBV27; D not certain. Sequenced material: peripheral blood, taken before TCRalphabeta/CD19-depleted stem cell transplant. In DNA form, the CDR3 reads TGTGCCAGCAGTTTATTAGGAAACTACGAGCAGTACTTC. This gives the protein CASSLLGNYEQYF.